This TCR beta chain was sequenced in a study of blood T cell repertoires in COVID-19. Germline V gene sequence: CDR1 MNHEY, CDR2 SMNVEV (reference sequence). The V end was cut by 3 bases, the J end by 3 bases, with 11 bases between. The CDR3 runs 14 residues. Original data processing: Quantification of nucleated cells was approximated via reference gene primer amplification. Only in-frame clones appear in the TCRdb table, and some are missing; sequencing was by immunoSEQ multiplex PCR. For V, J and clone size, that table is used; D and trimming come from the DNA. Of over 85,000 clones in the sample, over 85% were seen once.

This chain joins TRBV27 and TRBJ1-2; TRBD1 is a possible D gene (5 bases). The clonotype was recovered from a human donor with COVID-19, enrolled during active disease. The donor label of this sample is uncertain. Material: peripheral blood. The CDR3 sequence: CASSLWGNDYGYTF. CDR3 nucleotides: TGTGCCAGCAGTTTGTGGGGCAACGACTATGGCTACACCTTC.